A single sample is the source of the 20 T cell receptor beta chains below, sequenced in a study of cytomegalovirus exposure and HLA in healthy donors. PCR used 60 Vbeta primers and 13 Jbeta primers. The repertoire was sequenced with immunoSEQ multiplex PCR; TCRdb's copy has only in-frame clones and lacks some. The sample lists under 150,000 clones, 9.4% occurring once. The sample taken for sequencing was PBMCs. Source of these receptors: a male donor in good health and CMV-seronegative.

This clone was recorded a few times. The gene calls are TRBV13 and TRBJ2-2, with TRBD1 matching 11 bases. Germline trimming cut 5 bases from V and 4 bases from J; bases unmatched to any gene: 9. The CDR3 is 17 amino acids. Germline V gene sequence: CDR1 PRHDT, CDR2 FYEKMQ (reference sequence). The CDR3 is CASSLAGTGGFTGELFF. CDR3 sequence (DNA): TGTGCCAGCAGCCTAGCCGGGACAGGGGGGTTCACCGGGGAGCTGTTTTTT.

This clone was observed a handful of times. The chain is built from TRBV7-9 and TRBJ1-6, with D perhaps matching TRBD1 (6 bases). V was cut by 4 bases and J by 8 bases, with 9 bases left in between. The CDR3 runs to 13 residues. Germline V gives CDR1 SEHNR, CDR2 FQNEAQ (reference sequence). The CDR3 is CASSWDTDSPLHF. The CDR3 bases are TGTGCCAGCAGCTGGGACACCGATTCACCCCTCCACTTT.

The V gene is TRBV5-1, the J gene TRBJ2-2; 8 nucleotides agree with TRBD2. The CDR3 is 15 residues long. Losses at the gene ends were 0 bases for V and 5 bases for J; bases not matched to a gene: 3. The V gene's germline CDR1 is SGHRS and CDR2 YFSETQ. This CDR3 reads CASSLAGLATGELFF. As DNA, the CDR3 is TGCGCCAGCAGCTTGGCAGGACTAGCAACCGGGGAGCTGTTTTTT.

This clone was picked up a small number of times. V usage is TRBV4-2 and J usage is TRBJ1-4; no definite D call. Trimming removed 1 base at V and 5 bases at J, with 8 bases between. Germline-derived CDR1 and CDR2 are LGHNA and YNFKEQ. The CDR3 loop spans 14 amino acids. The CDR3, as DNA: TGTGCCAGCAGCCAAGGGTTCGGGAATGAAAAACTGTTTTTT. Amino acids: CASSQGFGNEKLFF.

This chain joins TRBV2 and TRBJ1-1; tentative D call: TRBD1 (5 bases). CDR3 length: 13 residues. Between the trimmed V and J ends, which lost 5 bases and 1 base, there was a span of 8 bases. The germline CDR1 and CDR2 sequences are SNHLY and FYNNEI. The CDR3 protein is CASSKDRNTEAFF. CDR3 nucleotides: TGTGCCAGCAGTAAAGACAGGAACACTGAAGCTTTCTTT.

Worth noting for this clone: This same CDR3 is encoded by further DNA sequences in the sample. The chain combines TRBV5-6 with TRBJ2-7; D remains unclear. Trimming shortened V by 4 bases and J by 0 bases, and 5 bases separated the two germline ends. CDR3 size: 12 residues. Germline V gene lookup returns CDR1 SGHDT and CDR2 YYEEEE. The CDR3: CASSAGSYEQYF. As DNA, the CDR3 is TGTGCCAGCAGCGCAGGCTCCTACGAGCAGTACTTC.

The chain combines TRBV7-2 with TRBJ1-6; D gene uncertain. The CDR3 consists of 14 residues. Trimming shortened V by 2 bases and J by 7 bases, and 9 bases separated the two germline ends. Germline CDR1 is SGHTA and CDR2 is FQGNSA. In DNA, the CDR3 is TGTGCCAGCAGCTTACAAAGGCGGAATTCACCCCTCCACTTT. This sequence encodes CASSLQRRNSPLHF.

This clone was counted only a few times. The rearrangement links TRBV9 to TRBJ2-5, with 15 bases matching TRBD2. With V trimmed by 0 bases and J by 3 bases, 6 bases remained unmatched. This CDR3 is built from 18 residues. CDR1 and CDR2 (germline): SGDLS, YYNGEE. DNA for the CDR3: TGTGCCAGCAGCGTAGCCGGGACTAGCGGGGGGACCAAAGAGACCCAGTACTTC. Translation: CASSVAGTSGGTKETQYF.

The genes are TRBV7-2 and TRBJ2-5; the D gene is possibly TRBD1 (6 bases). Germline CDR1 is SGHTA and CDR2 is FQGNSA. The V end was cut by 4 bases, the J end by 4 bases, with 10 bases between. The CDR3 consists of 13 residues. The CDR3 bases are TGTGCCAGCAGCTCGCTGGACAGAGAGACCCAGTACTTC. Its protein is CASSSLDRETQYF.

The genes are TRBV4-1 and TRBJ1-4; 7 bases line up with TRBD1. The J segment lost 3 bases and the V segment lost 3 bases, leaving 4 bases of the junction unmatched. Germline assignment: CDR1 MGHRA and CDR2 YSYEKL. The CDR3 loop spans 15 amino acids. The CDR3 here is CASSHWTGPNEKLFF. The CDR3 region has the DNA TGCGCCAGCAGCCATTGGACAGGCCCTAATGAAAAACTGTTTTTT.

V and J are TRBV29-1 and TRBJ2-1, with D perhaps TRBD1 (6 bases). The CDR3 consists of 16 residues. Deletions cut 0 bases from V and 2 bases from J, with 14 bases between. The germline CDR1 and CDR2 sequences are SQVTM and ANQGSEA. CDR3 residues: CSVEDPRTAAYNEQFF. As DNA, the CDR3 is TGCAGCGTTGAAGATCCCAGGACAGCCGCCTACAATGAGCAGTTCTTC.

This clone was seen a few times. The J gene is TRBJ2-7, the V gene TRBV28; unclear D gene. V dropped 3 bases and J dropped 0 bases, with 9 bases sitting between them. The CDR3 extends over 14 amino acids. Germline CDR1 reads MDHEN; CDR2 reads SYDVKM. The DNA of the CDR3 is TGTGCCAGCAGTTTCTCCGGTGCCTCCTACGAGCAGTACTTC. Translated: CASSFSGASYEQYF.

V is TRBV7-6 and J is TRBJ2-3, with 8 bases aligning to TRBD1. The CDR3 length is 16 residues. V shed 5 bases, J shed 3 bases, and the junction held 10 bases outside the gene matches. CDR1 is SGHVS and CDR2 is FNYEAQ in the germline V gene. CDR3 residues: CASSHLTQGATDTQYF. In DNA, the CDR3 is TGTGCCAGCAGCCACCTTACCCAGGGGGCGACAGATACGCAGTATTTT.

This clone was picked up a small number of times. The chain employs TRBV5-4 and TRBJ1-1, with 7 bases aligning to TRBD1. Germline V lookup: CDR1 SGHNT, CDR2 YYREEE (reference sequence). The V segment lost 4 bases and the J segment 5 bases; nucleotides outside the gene matches: 14. This CDR3 region has 16 residues. The CDR3 sequence is CASSPRQGRSRTEAFF. DNA of the CDR3: TGTGCCAGCAGCCCTAGACAGGGACGGAGTAGAACTGAAGCTTTCTTT.

This clone was observed a handful of times. This rearrangement joins TRBV30 to TRBJ1-4; no definite D call. The ends were cut back, 2 bases at V and 8 bases at J, with 12 bases in the middle. CDR1 and CDR2 from the germline V gene are GTSNPN and SVGIG (reference sequence). There are 13 residues in the CDR3. The CDR3 region has the DNA TGTGCCTGGAGTAGGCGCAGGAACGAAAAACTGTTTTTT. This gives the protein CAWSRRRNEKLFF.

This chain uses TRBV4-3 with TRBJ2-3, with D tentatively TRBD1 (6 bases). The CDR3 contains 17 residues. The germline V gene has CDR1 LGHNA and CDR2 YSLEER. V lost 4 bases and J 0 bases, leaving 17 bases between the germline ends. CDR3 loop: CASSPGPHRASTDTQYF. The CDR3 nucleotides are TGCGCCAGCAGCCCCGGCCCCCACAGGGCGAGCACAGATACGCAGTATTTT.

This clone appeared a few times. V usage is TRBV19 and J usage is TRBJ1-1; 7 positions agree with TRBD1. The CDR3 spans 13 residues. Germline CDR1 LNHDA, CDR2 SQIVND (reference sequence). The J segment lost 0 bases and the V segment lost 9 bases, leaving 4 bases of the junction unmatched. The CDR3 protein is CASQQGLNTEAFF. The CDR3 nucleotides are TGTGCCAGCCAACAGGGGTTGAACACTGAAGCTTTCTTT.

This clone was detected a few times. The gene calls are TRBV30 and TRBJ2-7; tentatively, D is TRBD2 (6 bases). The CDR3 contains 13 residues. Trimming removed 0 bases at V and 4 bases at J, with 10 bases between. Germline CDR1 reads GTSNPN; CDR2 reads SVGIG (reference sequence). The CDR3 sequence: CAWSVLGGYEQYF. DNA for the CDR3: TGTGCCTGGAGTGTCCTGGGGGGTTACGAGCAGTACTTC.

In this sample, this clone turned up a few times. The chain couples TRBV5-1 to TRBJ2-7; D not resolved. Germline-derived CDR1 and CDR2 are SGHRS and YFSETQ. The CDR3 consists of 13 residues. Trimming stripped 0 bases from V and 3 bases from J, with 7 bases between. The CDR3 loop is CASSLVVGYEQYF. DNA of the CDR3: TGCGCCAGCAGCTTGGTGGTCGGCTACGAGCAGTACTTC.

This clone showed up just a few times. The CDR3 loop reads CASSEEGFNEQYF. CDR3 bases: TGTGCCAGCAGTGAAGAGGGGTTCAACGAGCAGTACTTC. The rearrangement joins TRBV2 to TRBJ2-5; D possibly corresponds to TRBD1 (5 bases). The J call may not be correct, given that the DNA end is closer to TRBJ2-7. Germline loops: CDR1 SNHLY, CDR2 FYNNEI. CDR3 size: 13 residues.